The clone carrying this T cell receptor (beta chain) has just one count. The CDR3 spans 13 residues. V lost 4 bases, J lost 7 bases, and 4 bases stayed unmatched. Per the authors' pipeline: It was from reference gene primer amplification that nucleated cell counts were estimated. Assay: immunoSEQ multiplex PCR; the TCRdb copy retains only in-frame clones and omits some. The V and J calls and clone size were taken over from that table, and D and trimming were inferred from the DNA. Among 140,000 to 150,000 clones listed, just under 85% were seen once. This sample stems from a study of blood T cell repertoires in COVID-19. Study-level background: Whether acute or convalescent, the COVID-19 samples came from the United States, Italy and Spain. PBMCs, B-cell-depleted T cells, or T cells provided the cDNA or gDNA that made up the material.

Sequenced material: peripheral blood. The sequence came from a woman aged 40 to 50 with active or convalescent COVID-19. V usage is TRBV12-3 or TRBV12-4 and J usage is TRBJ1-2; 9 bases map to TRBD1. The CDR3 coding sequence is TGTGCCAGCAGTTGGGGGACAGGGAGTGGCTACACCTTC. Protein product: CASSWGTGSGYTF.